This T cell receptor (beta chain) was obtained from a study of control samples from healthy donors and cancer patients (dated by TCRdb to between 2020 and 2021). CDR1 and CDR2 were assigned from the germline V gene (reference sequence) as SGHNT and YYREEE. The CDR3 contains 13 residues, cysteine and phenylalanine counted. Only the CDR3 region is kept as DNA, spanning 39 bases read in frame from base 1. The V end loses 4 bases and the J end loses 4 bases, and a stretch of 11 bases separates them. As regards this clone: What this receptor recognizes is not known. The record has no base qualities; no much larger clone is one base away.

The method was the immunoSEQ multiplex PCR assay. Imported from immuneACCESS, the table was reduced by TCRdb to in-frame sequences with V and J called. These copies leave out some clones; in studies compared against another copy, an unresolved V gene accounts for under half, and the cause of the remainder is not known. The sample has 95,000 to 130,000 clones on record, 85% to 90% of them singletons. The ten largest make up less than 1.5% of the sample. This TCR was sampled from a woman aged 45-60 years with colorectal cancer. The sequenced sample was PBMCs. This receptor chain uses TRBV5-4 and TRBJ1-2, with TRBD1 perhaps the D gene, on 6 matching bases. This receptor has the CDR3 CASSPRDTYGYTF. The nucleotides are TGTGCCAGCAGCCCGAGGGACACCTATGGCTACACCTTC.